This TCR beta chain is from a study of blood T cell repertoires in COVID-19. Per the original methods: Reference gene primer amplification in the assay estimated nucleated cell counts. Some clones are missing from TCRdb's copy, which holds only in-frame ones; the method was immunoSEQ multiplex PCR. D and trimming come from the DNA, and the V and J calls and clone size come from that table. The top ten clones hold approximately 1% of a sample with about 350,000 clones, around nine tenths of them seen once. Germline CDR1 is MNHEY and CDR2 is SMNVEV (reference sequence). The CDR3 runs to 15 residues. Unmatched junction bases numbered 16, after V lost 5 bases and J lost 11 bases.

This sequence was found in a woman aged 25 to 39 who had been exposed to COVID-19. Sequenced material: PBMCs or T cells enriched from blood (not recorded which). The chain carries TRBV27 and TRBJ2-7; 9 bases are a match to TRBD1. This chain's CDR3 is CASSATGGPMDSKYF. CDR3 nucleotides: TGTGCCAGCAGTGCCACAGGGGGCCCCATGGATAGCAAGTACTTC.